The rows below give T cell receptor beta chains drawn from one sample of a study of blood T cell repertoires in COVID-19. Sequencing was performed with immunoSEQ multiplex PCR; in TCRdb, only in-frame clones are kept and a portion is missing. The repertoire holds around 270,000 clones, 80% to 90% seen once, with about 2% in the top ten. Material: peripheral blood. The origin of the receptors is a man under 40 with active or convalescent COVID-19. Each CDR3 is given with its conserved first and last residue. A D gene is named only where the DNA matches it firmly. Part of the rows lack a size; the others show once, few, many or a class for expanded clones.

cdr3_length	j_call	clone_size	d_call	v_call	cdr3_aa	cdr3_nt
14	TRBJ1-5	.	.	TRBV24-1	CATSTGSVDQPQHF	TGTGCCACCAGTACAGGGAGTGTGGATCAGCCCCAGCATTTT
18	TRBJ1-4	few	.	TRBV12-1	CASSFVVQGTGGNEKLFF	TGTGCCAGCAGCTTTGTGGTGCAGGGGACAGGGGGGAATGAAAAACTGTTTTTT
14	TRBJ2-2	few	.	TRBV7-2	CASRENPNTGELFF	TGTGCCAGCAGGGAGAACCCGAACACCGGGGAGCTGTTTTTT
12	TRBJ2-7	.	.	TRBV29-1	CSVMTEFREQYF	TGCAGCGTAATGACAGAATTCCGCGAGCAGTACTTC
16	TRBJ1-1	.	.	TRBV10-3	CAISELAGWGRGEAFF	TGTGCCATCAGTGAGCTAGCAGGATGGGGGAGGGGTGAAGCTTTCTTT
15	TRBJ2-1	.	.	TRBV6-5	CASSYGQLLVNEQFF	TGTGCCAGCAGTTACGGGCAGTTGCTGGTCAATGAGCAGTTCTTC
12	TRBJ2-4	few	.	TRBV2	CASSEQGGIQYF	TGTGCCAGCAGTGAACAGGGAGGCATTCAGTACTTC
15	TRBJ2-2	.	.	TRBV2	CASSELRGGAGELFF	TGTGCCAGCAGTGAATTGAGAGGGGGTGCCGGGGAGCTGTTTTTT
15	TRBJ1-2	.	.	TRBV9	CASSVGTASNYGYTF	TGTGCCAGCAGCGTAGGGACTGCCTCTAACTATGGCTACACCTTC
19	TRBJ1-2	.	TRBD1	TRBV11-2	CASSLSRDSHKGTNYGYTF	TGTGCCAGCAGCTTATCCCGGGACAGTCATAAGGGGACGAACTATGGCTACACCTTC
15	TRBJ1-3	once	.	TRBV29-1	CSVGSTSGSGNTIYF	.
14	TRBJ2-3	.	TRBD2	TRBV10-3	CAIKGAGGRDTQYF	TGTGCCATCAAAGGAGCGGGGGGGAGAGATACGCAGTATTTT
15	TRBJ1-2	.	TRBD1	TRBV5-6	CASSFSGTALYGYTF	TGTGCCAGCAGCTTTTCAGGGACAGCCCTTTATGGCTACACCTTC
14	TRBJ1-6	.	.	TRBV3-1/TRBV3-2	CASSQNRDNSPLHF	TGTGCCAGCAGCCAGAACAGGGATAATTCACCCCTCCACTTT
18	TRBJ1-5	.	.	TRBV6-2/TRBV6-3	CASSYSISRGGRYQPQHF	TGTGCCAGCAGTTACTCGATTTCGCGCGGCGGGCGTTATCAGCCCCAGCATTTT
16	TRBJ2-1	.	TRBD2	TRBV6-1	CASSADRGVLIDEQFF	TGTGCCAGCAGTGCCGATCGGGGGGTACTCATAGATGAGCAGTTCTTC
13	TRBJ1-2	.	.	TRBV3-1/TRBV3-2	CASRSSGGYGYTF	TGTGCCAGCAGAAGTAGCGGGGGATATGGCTACACCTTC
14	TRBJ1-6	.	TRBD1	TRBV7-8	CASSPGQGNSPLHF	TGTGCCAGCAGCCCGGGACAGGGAAATTCACCCCTCCACTTT
12	TRBJ2-3	.	.	TRBV12-3/TRBV12-4	CASSSGQNTQYF	TGTGCCAGCAGTTCGGGACAAAATACGCAGTATTTT
14	TRBJ2-1	few	.	TRBV2	CASSGGAQYNEQFF	TGTGCCAGCAGCGGAGGGGCCCAATACAATGAGCAGTTCTTC
17	TRBJ2-5	.	.	TRBV7-2	CASRGPSHRGGQETQYF	TGTGCCAGCAGGGGGCCAAGCCACAGGGGGGGCCAAGAGACCCAGTACTTC
15	TRBJ1-5	.	.	TRBV7-2	CASSLGSVSNQPQHF	TGTGCCAGCAGCTTAGGGTCGGTTAGCAATCAGCCCCAGCATTTT
10	TRBJ2-1	.	.	TRBV7-8	CASGGDEQFF	TGTGCCAGTGGCGGGGATGAGCAGTTCTTC
15	TRBJ1-2	.	.	TRBV5-6	CASSPDTTSNYGYTF	TGTGCCAGCAGCCCCGACACAACTTCCAACTATGGCTACACCTTC
17	TRBJ1-4	.	.	TRBV7-8	CASSSSRGRGTNEKLFF	TGTGCCAGCAGCTCTTCCCGTGGGAGGGGTACTAATGAAAAACTGTTTTTT
13	TRBJ2-2	.	.	TRBV12-3/TRBV12-4	CASSWGVTGELFF	TGTGCCAGCAGTTGGGGGGTCACCGGGGAGCTGTTTTTT
15	TRBJ1-4	.	.	TRBV6-6	CASSYSDRHNEKLFF	TGTGCCAGCAGTTACTCTGACAGGCATAATGAAAAACTGTTTTTT
16	TRBJ2-2	.	.	TRBV3-1/TRBV3-2	CASSQGGRVRAGELFF	TGTGCCAGCAGCCAAGGTGGCAGGGTAAGGGCCGGGGAGCTGTTTTTT
13	TRBJ1-6	.	.	TRBV12-3/TRBV12-4	CASSLSGEAPLHF	TGTGCCAGCAGTTTATCAGGGGAAGCACCCCTCCACTTT
18	TRBJ2-7	.	TRBD1	TRBV10-3	CAISEWDRGRYWAYEQYF	TGTGCCATCAGTGAGTGGGACAGGGGGCGTTATTGGGCCTACGAGCAGTACTTC
14	TRBJ1-1	.	TRBD1	TRBV10-3	CATRQGAQDTEAFF	TGTGCCACCCGACAGGGGGCGCAGGACACTGAAGCTTTCTTT
15	TRBJ2-5	.	TRBD2	TRBV7-6	CASSPRGSGGETQYF	TGTGCCAGCAGCCCTCGTGGGAGCGGGGGAGAGACCCAGTACTTC
14	TRBJ2-7	.	TRBD1	TRBV9	CASSESGTDYEQYF	TGTGCCAGCAGCGAGTCCGGGACAGATTACGAGCAGTACTTC
13	TRBJ2-3	once	.	TRBV2	CASTTDRTDTQYF	TGTGCCAGCACCACGGACAGAACAGATACGCAGTATTTT
14	TRBJ1-1	.	TRBD1	TRBV27	CASSLDRGGTEAFF	TGTGCCAGCAGTTTGGACAGGGGAGGGACTGAAGCTTTCTTT
17	TRBJ1-6	.	.	TRBV2	CASSESDSSSYNSPLHF	TGTGCCAGCAGTGAGTCCGATTCCAGCTCCTATAATTCACCCCTCCACTTT
17	TRBJ2-2	.	TRBD2	TRBV2	CASSEGTSGGNTGELFF	TGTGCCAGCAGTGAAGGGACTAGCGGGGGCAACACCGGGGAGCTGTTTTTT
12	TRBJ2-5	.	TRBD1	TRBV30	CAWTRGPETQYF	TGTGCCTGGACGAGGGGGCCAGAGACCCAGTACTTC
15	TRBJ2-3	.	TRBD2	TRBV11-2	CARTSGGVLTDTQYF	TGTGCCAGGACTAGCGGGGGGGTTCTCACAGATACGCAGTATTTT
14	TRBJ2-7	.	TRBD2	TRBV27	CASRFSGSTYEQYF	TGTGCCAGCAGATTTAGCGGGAGCACCTACGAGCAGTACTTC
13	TRBJ1-6	.	.	TRBV18	CASSGQTDSPLHF	TGTGCCAGCTCAGGACAGACTGATTCACCCCTCCACTTT
14	TRBJ1-2	.	.	TRBV18	CASSPRGTAGGYTF	TGTGCCAGCTCACCACGTGGCACCGCGGGTGGCTACACCTTC
13	TRBJ1-2	.	.	TRBV5-8	CASSLRQVYGYTF	TGTGCCAGCAGCTTGCGTCAGGTATATGGCTACACCTTC
13	TRBJ1-6	.	.	TRBV3-1/TRBV3-2	CASSLTRGAPLHF	TGTGCCAGCAGCCTGACCCGGGGAGCACCCCTCCACTTT
17	TRBJ1-6	.	TRBD1	TRBV3-1/TRBV3-2	CASSQVQGASWGAPLHF	TGTGCCAGCAGCCAAGTTCAGGGGGCGAGTTGGGGCGCACCCCTCCACTTT
13	TRBJ1-2	once	TRBD1	TRBV13	CASSSTGDYGYTF	TGTGCCAGCAGCTCGACAGGGGATTATGGCTACACCTTC
17	TRBJ1-5	.	TRBD1	TRBV19	CASSIPGTVYSNQPQHF	TGTGCCAGTAGTATACCCGGGACAGTTTATAGCAATCAGCCCCAGCATTTT
15	TRBJ1-2	.	.	TRBV5-6	CASSFFFSESYGYTF	TGTGCCAGCAGCTTTTTCTTCTCGGAGAGCTATGGCTACACCTTC
17	TRBJ2-7	.	TRBD2	TRBV15	CATSRDLAGGQIYEQYF	TGTGCCACCAGCAGAGATTTAGCGGGGGGGCAAATCTACGAGCAGTACTTC
16	TRBJ2-3	once	.	TRBV5-4	CASSLASNFRTDTQYF	TGTGCCAGCAGCTTGGCTTCCAACTTCCGCACAGATACGCAGTATTTT